This passage covers 30 T cell receptor beta chains from one sample sequenced in a study of blood T cells in healthy people across ages. The use of a sample-barcoded 5' primer and a J-beta primer mix characterized a second PCR of about 7 to 12 cycles. One entry per CDR3 protein, called by TCRdb with MiXCR from the 5' RACE reads. Among about 1,500,000 distinct CDR3 sequences listed, roughly 40% were seen once. Material: blood. Source of these receptors: a woman younger than 30 in good health.

This clonotype has a handful of counts. This chain connects TRBV20-1 to TRBJ1-2; no definite D call. Germline assignment: CDR1 DFQATT and CDR2 SNEGSKA (reference sequence). The V end lost 6 bases, the J end lost 8 bases, and 10 bases lay between the germline ends. The CDR3 consists of 10 residues. The CDR3 sequence is CSALASGYTF. The CDR3 DNA reads TGCAGTGCCCTCGCTTCCGGCTACACCTTC.

CDR3 region: CASSSEGGTGTGELFF. CDR3 coding DNA: TGCGCCAGCAGCTCCGAAGGGGGGACAGGTACCGGGGAGCTGTTTTTT. This chain joins TRBV5-1 and TRBJ2-2; 8 bases line up with TRBD1. Germline V CDR1 and CDR2: SGHRS, YFSETQ. The CDR3 runs to 16 residues. With 3 bases clipped from V and 5 bases from J, the junction kept 9 bases outside the gene matches.

This chain links TRBV28 with TRBJ2-1; D is unclear. This CDR3 spans 15 amino acids. V was trimmed by 2 bases and J by 7 bases, leaving 15 bases between them. CDR1 MDHEN and CDR2 SYDVKM come from the germline V gene. In DNA form, the CDR3 reads TGTGCCAGCAGTTTACTAAAGGGCCTGGGGAATGAGCAGTTCTTC. Translation gives CASSLLKGLGNEQFF.

The CDR3, as DNA: TGTGCCTTGATTGGGGGGCGCGAGGAGGCTGAAGCTTTCTTT. It is translated as CALIGGREEAEAFF. The J gene is TRBJ1-1, the V gene TRBV2; the D gene is possibly TRBD1 (6 bases). The CDR3 runs 14 residues. With 11 bases removed from V and 6 bases from J, the gap between germline ends came to 22 bases. Germline CDR1 and CDR2: SNHLY and FYNNEI.

This chain joins TRBV11-2 and TRBJ1-6, with D unresolved. The CDR3 runs to 11 residues. Deletions cut 1 base from V and 14 bases from J, with 6 bases between. CDR1 is SGHAT, CDR2 FQNNGV, per germline. The CDR3 sequence is CASSLVRSLHF. CDR3 DNA: TGTGCCAGCAGCTTAGTTCGTTCCCTCCACTTT.

J is TRBJ2-5 and V is TRBV15; 8 bases are a match to TRBD2. The ends lost 2 bases at V and 2 bases at J; junction bases unmatched: 10. From germline, CDR1 is LNHNV and CDR2 YYDKDF (reference sequence). This CDR3 spans 17 amino acids. The CDR3 sequence: CATSRLGSGGYQETQYF. CDR3 sequence (DNA): TGTGCCACCAGCAGACTTGGGAGCGGGGGATATCAAGAGACCCAGTACTTC.

The V gene is TRBV6-2 or TRBV6-3, the J gene TRBJ2-7; D is uncertain. The V gene's germline CDR1 is MNHEY and CDR2 SVGEGT. This CDR3 region has 15 residues. V was cut by 0 bases and J by 4 bases, with 13 bases left in between. The CDR3 loop reads CASSYSPSVNYEQYF. CDR3 nucleotides: TGTGCCAGCAGTTACTCCCCGTCGGTCAATTACGAGCAGTACTTC.

The CDR3 DNA reads TGCAGTGCCGGTAGGGGTTGGACTTTCAGCTCCTACGAGCAGTACTTC. The encoded protein is CSAGRGWTFSSYEQYF. This chain links TRBV20-1 with TRBJ2-7; D is perhaps TRBD1 or TRBD2 (5 bases each). Germline assignment: CDR1 DFQATT and CDR2 SNEGSKA (reference sequence). V shed 6 bases and J shed 0 bases, with 21 bases lying between them. The CDR3 is 16 amino acids.

The J gene is TRBJ1-6, the V gene TRBV3-1, with TRBD1 identical over 7 bases. Trimming took 1 base from V and 7 from J; bases not matched to a gene: 4. The CDR3 has 15 residues. CDR1 is LGHDT and CDR2 is YNNKEL in the germline V gene (reference sequence). The CDR3 nucleotides read TGTGCCAGCAGCCAAGGGGCGACAGGGAATTCACCCCTCCACTTT. It yields the protein CASSQGATGNSPLHF.

This chain joins TRBV3-1 and TRBJ1-2, with unresolved D. The CDR3 has 16 amino acids. Looked up from germline, CDR1 is LGHDT and CDR2 is YNNKEL (reference sequence). Between the trimmed V and J ends, which lost 0 bases and 7 bases, there was a span of 18 bases. The CDR3 sequence is CASSQESVTSLIGYTF. The CDR3 nucleotides read TGTGCCAGCAGCCAAGAATCAGTCACTTCCCTTATTGGCTACACCTTC.

The chain carries TRBV11-2 and TRBJ2-4, with D tentatively TRBD1 or TRBD2 (5 bases each). The V end lost 5 bases, the J end lost 8 bases, and 19 bases lay between the germline ends. Germline V gene lookup returns CDR1 SGHAT and CDR2 FQNNGV. The CDR3 covers 15 residues. The chain's CDR3 is CASSLMRGAPDIQYF. CDR3 in DNA: TGTGCCAGCAGCCTAATGAGAGGGGCGCCGGACATTCAGTACTTC.

The gene calls are TRBV6-6 and TRBJ2-7, with 8 bases that match TRBD1. The CDR3 consists of 15 residues. V lost 1 base to trimming and J lost 5 bases; unmatched junction nucleotides: 7. Germline CDR1 is MNHNY and CDR2 is SVGAGI (reference sequence). CDR3 nucleotides: TGTGCCAGCAGTTACTTGGGACAGGTTTTAGACGAGCAGTACTTC. Translation: CASSYLGQVLDEQYF.

The V call is TRBV6-1, the J call TRBJ1-2; no reliable D call. Germline values: CDR1 MNHNS, CDR2 SASEGT. Trimming stripped 6 bases from V and 8 bases from J, with 10 bases between. The length of the CDR3 is 11 residues. The CDR3 region has the DNA TGTGCCAGCAGCCCCTTCGAAGGCTACACCTTC. Amino acids: CASSPFEGYTF.

This chain joins TRBV11-2 and TRBJ2-1; D gene ambiguous. CDR1 is SGHAT and CDR2 is FQNNGV in the germline V gene. Trimming removed 0 bases at V and 12 bases at J, with 12 bases between. CDR3 size: 13 residues. CDR3 amino acids: CASSLDATGGQFF. The CDR3 nucleotides read TGTGCCAGCAGCTTAGATGCAACTGGCGGGCAGTTCTTC.

This clonotype was picked up a small number of times. The rearrangement links TRBV5-1 to TRBJ1-1; TRBD1 agrees at 8 bases. Germline CDR1 and CDR2: SGHRS and YFSETQ. CDR3 length: 15 amino acids. J gave up 4 bases and V 4 bases, and 9 bases lay outside the gene matches. The DNA for the CDR3 is TGCGCCAGCAGCCAACAGACAGGGGCCGTCACTGAAGCTTTCTTT. It specifies CASSQQTGAVTEAFF.

The V call is TRBV20-1, the J call TRBJ2-7; D ambiguous. Germline-derived CDR1 and CDR2 are DFQATT and SNEGSKA (reference sequence). This CDR3 comprises 13 residues. V lost 6 bases and J lost 0, with 12 bases in between. CDR3 coding DNA: TGCAGTGCCCCGGGCAGTCGCTCCTACGAGCAGTACTTC. Translating it yields CSAPGSRSYEQYF.

This rearrangement joins TRBV7-9 to TRBJ1-1; D ambiguous. Trimming left V 2 bases short and J 1 base short, with 8 bases between. The CDR3 spans 14 residues. Germline CDR1 and CDR2: SEHNR and FQNEAQ (reference sequence). CDR3 sequence (DNA): TGTGCCAGCAGCTTAAGACTCCCGAACACTGAAGCTTTCTTT. Translated: CASSLRLPNTEAFF.

This clonotype turned up a few times. The chain uses TRBV12-3 or TRBV12-4 and TRBJ1-2; TRBD1 matches at 9 bases. There are 14 residues in the CDR3. V shed 6 bases, J shed 4 bases, and the junction held 6 bases outside the gene matches. For the CDR3, the DNA is TGTGCCAGCAGGGCCGGACAGGGGATCTATGGCTACACCTTC. Its protein is CASRAGQGIYGYTF.

This chain uses TRBV28 with TRBJ2-7, with 9 bases matching TRBD2. CDR3 length: 15 residues. Germline CDR1 is MDHEN and CDR2 is SYDVKM. V was pared by 6 bases and J by 0 bases, with 6 bases of the junction left unmatched. CDR3 in amino acids: CASRQRGVVSYEQYF. The CDR3 region has the DNA TGTGCCAGCAGACAGCGGGGGGTCGTCTCCTACGAGCAGTACTTC.

A note on this clonotype: At one boundary the junction diverges from the germline segment, which might be a read error. The CDR3 nucleotides are TGCGTCAGCAGCTTGATAGGGGAAGAGACCCAGTACTTC. This sequence encodes CVSSLIGEETQYF. V is TRBV5-1 and J is TRBJ2-5, with D possibly being TRBD1 (5 bases). The germline V gene has CDR1 SGHRS and CDR2 YFSETQ. The CDR3 sequence is 13 residues long.

This clonotype was detected only a few times. The chain couples TRBV20-1 to TRBJ2-1; 9 bases are a match to TRBD2. The CDR3 contains 15 residues. V was clipped by 5 bases and J by 7 bases; unmatched bases: 12. Germline CDR1 is DFQATT and CDR2 is SNEGSKA (reference sequence). CDR3 in DNA: TGCAGTGCTTTGTCGAGCGGGGGGAGGAGAAATGAGCAGTTCTTC. The encoded protein is CSALSSGGRRNEQFF.

Remarks on this clonotype: Germline and junction disagree at one end, which may indicate a read error. V is TRBV7-7 and J is TRBJ2-7; 12 nucleotides agree with TRBD2. Germline CDR1 and CDR2: SSHAT and FNYEAQ (reference sequence). There are 15 residues in the CDR3. Here the CDR3 DNA reads TGTGCTAGCAGCTTATCTAGCGGGGGGGCAGCCGAGCAGTACTTC. Its translation is CASSLSSGGAAEQYF.

This clonotype was observed a few times. The V and J genes are TRBV27 and TRBJ2-1, with D maybe TRBD1 (6 bases). Trimming took 7 bases from V and 4 from J, leaving 14 bases between them. The CDR3 is 14 residues long. Germline V gives CDR1 MNHEY, CDR2 SMNVEV (reference sequence). The CDR3 DNA reads as TGTGCCAGCACCCTAGTGGGGGCGTACAATGAGCAGTTCTTC. Protein sequence: CASTLVGAYNEQFF.

The chain combines TRBV3-1 with TRBJ1-1; a possible D gene is TRBD1 (6 bases). Germline V gives CDR1 LGHDT, CDR2 YNNKEL (reference sequence). V was clipped by 3 bases and J by 8 bases, with 10 bases between them. This CDR3 is 12 amino acids long. DNA of the CDR3: TGTGCCAGCAGCCAGACCGACAGGGAAGCTTTCTTT. Amino acids: CASSQTDREAFF.

This clonotype came up a few times. The chain recombines TRBV6-6 with TRBJ1-1; a possible D gene is TRBD1 (5 bases). Germline V lookup: CDR1 MNHNY, CDR2 SVGAGI (reference sequence). This CDR3 region has 15 residues. The V and J ends lost 1 base and 1 base respectively, with 10 bases between them. The CDR3 is CASSYYTGENTEAFF. CDR3 DNA: TGTGCCAGCAGTTACTATACAGGAGAGAACACTGAAGCTTTCTTT.

The chain couples TRBV15 to TRBJ2-3, with 10 bases fitting TRBD2. Trimming removed 3 bases from V and 5 bases from J; junction bases left unmatched: 5. The CDR3 has 15 residues. In germline, CDR1 is LNHNV, CDR2 YYDKDF (reference sequence). CDR3 coding DNA: TGTGCCACCAGCAGGACTAGCGGGCAGGGAGATACGCAGTATTTT. This translates into CATSRTSGQGDTQYF. The whole variable domain, filled in from reference TRBV15 and TRBJ2-3, reads DAMVIQNPRYQVTQFGKPVTLSCSQTLNHNVMYWYQQKSSQAPKLLFHYYDKDFNNEADTPDNFQSRRPNTSFCFLDIRSPGLGDTAMYLCATSRTSGQGDTQYFGPGTRLTVL.

The J gene is TRBJ1-5, the V gene TRBV19, with unresolved D. V lost 8 bases and J lost 0, with 11 bases in between. This CDR3 is built from 14 residues. CDR1 and CDR2 (germline): LNHDA, SQIVND (reference sequence). CDR3 loop: CASGSGYSNQPQHF. The CDR3, as DNA: TGTGCCAGTGGGAGCGGGTATAGCAATCAGCCCCAGCATTTT.

This chain connects TRBV29-1 to TRBJ2-1, with 7 bases lining up with TRBD2. This CDR3 has 14 amino acids. V was pared by 3 bases and J by 0 bases, with 2 bases of the junction left unmatched. Germline CDR1 reads SQVTM; CDR2 reads ANQGSEA. The CDR3 nucleotides read TGCAGCGTTGACCGGGGGGACTCCTACAATGAGCAGTTCTTC. Its translation is CSVDRGDSYNEQFF.

The chain couples TRBV4-2 to TRBJ2-7; weak D call: TRBD2 (6 bases). Germline CDR1 LGHNA, CDR2 YNFKEQ. CDR3 length: 16 amino acids. Deletions cut 0 bases from V and 0 bases from J, with 12 bases between. The DNA of the CDR3 is TGTGCCAGCAGCCAAGAGTTGGCGGGGACCTCCTACGAGCAGTACTTC. Its protein is CASSQELAGTSYEQYF.

As to this clonotype: A much larger clone is a single base away; this may be a read error. The chain recombines TRBV7-3 with TRBJ2-3, with no clear D. V lost 2 bases and J lost 4, with 7 bases in between. The CDR3 runs 13 residues. Germline lookup yields CDR1 SGHTA and CDR2 FQGTGA. Here the CDR3 reads CASSLLSADTQYF. The CDR3 nucleotides are TGTGCCAGCAGCTTACTAAGCGCAGATACGCAGTATTTT.